Each of the 14 T cell receptor beta chains below was sequenced from the same sample in a study of shared T cell receptors in the human thymus. Some clones are missing from TCRdb's copy, which holds only in-frame ones; the method was immunoSEQ multiplex PCR. Among 640,000 or so clones listed, 87% were seen once. The data also belong to a second study, concerning human thymus T cells.

The sample was thymocytes. The receptors were gathered from a boy under three years old with a congenital heart defect.

This clone appeared a few times. V usage is TRBV5-1 and J usage is TRBJ2-3, with D perhaps TRBD1 (5 bases). V was pared by 1 base and J by 3 bases, with 15 bases between. The CDR3 is 16 amino acids. Germline V gene lookup returns CDR1 SGHRS and CDR2 YFSETQ. The CDR3 spells CASSLSLGQGTDTQYF. The CDR3 DNA reads TGCGCCAGCAGCTTGTCTCTGGGGCAAGGGACAGATACGCAGTATTTT.

This clone occurred once. The chain carries TRBV29-1 and TRBJ2-1, with TRBD2 matching 7 bases. Trimming removed 6 bases from V and 1 base from J; junction bases left unmatched: 15. This CDR3 comprises 17 residues. Germline V lookup: CDR1 SQVTM, CDR2 ANQGSEA. DNA of the CDR3: TGCAGCGTACAACCAACCTGGGACTACCCATCCTACAATGAGCAGTTCTTC. The encoded protein is CSVQPTWDYPSYNEQFF.

This sequence joins TRBV4-3 and TRBJ2-7; 15 nucleotides agree with TRBD2. Germline V gives CDR1 LGHNA, CDR2 YSLEER. The CDR3 runs to 18 residues. Trimming cost V 2 bases and J 3 bases; bases outside gene matches: 8. The CDR3 DNA reads TGCGCCAGCAGCCAAACTCGGACTAGCGGGGGGGCAAGCTACGAGCAGTACTTC. Translated, it gives CASSQTRTSGGASYEQYF.

The V and J genes are TRBV4-1 and TRBJ2-1, with D tentatively TRBD2 (5 bases). Germline CDR1 reads MGHRA; CDR2 reads YSYEKL. The length of the CDR3 is 16 residues. V was cut by 0 bases and J by 5 bases, with 14 bases left in between. The CDR3 DNA reads TGCGCCAGCAGCCAAGAAAGAGGTAGCGCCCACAATGAGCAGTTCTTC. Protein product: CASSQERGSAHNEQFF.

This chain links TRBV9 with TRBJ2-5; 7 positions match TRBD1. After removal of 6 bases from V and 7 bases from J, the junction contained 9 bases not matched to a gene. The length of the CDR3 is 13 residues. The germline V gene has CDR1 SGDLS and CDR2 YYNGEE. The CDR3 protein is CASNPDREGTQYF. The CDR3 bases are TGTGCCAGCAACCCCGACAGGGAAGGGACCCAGTACTTC.

The chain combines TRBV5-6 with TRBJ2-7; 9 bases are shared with TRBD2. The CDR3 length is 15 residues. Germline CDR1 SGHDT, CDR2 YYEEEE. The junction had 3 bases not matched to a gene; V was cut back by 0 bases and J by 2 bases. The CDR3 spells CASSLGREGPYEQYF. The DNA of the CDR3 is TGTGCCAGCAGCTTGGGGCGGGAGGGCCCCTACGAGCAGTACTTC.

The genes are TRBV5-1 and TRBJ1-2, with 7 bases fitting TRBD1. Germline values: CDR1 SGHRS, CDR2 YFSETQ. The CDR3 loop spans 15 amino acids. The V gene end was trimmed by 0 bases and the J gene end by 4 bases; junction bases not matched to a gene: 6. Written as DNA, the CDR3 is TGCGCCAGCAGCTTGGACAGGGGCGTCGTCTATGGCTACACCTTC. It yields the protein CASSLDRGVVYGYTF.

The rearrangement links TRBV25-1 to TRBJ2-3; 9 bases match TRBD2. The CDR3 runs to 17 residues. J was trimmed by 2 bases and V by 3 bases; bases with no gene match: 9. In germline, CDR1 is MGHDK, CDR2 SYGVNS. The CDR3 DNA sequence: TGTGCCAGCAGTGATAGGGTAGCGGGAGAGTACACAGATACGCAGTATTTT. It yields the protein CASSDRVAGEYTDTQYF.

J is TRBJ2-7 and V is TRBV30; 8 bases line up with TRBD2. Germline V gives CDR1 GTSNPN, CDR2 SVGIG (reference sequence). The V and J ends lost 3 bases and 5 bases, in that order; junction bases with no gene match: 9. The CDR3 is 14 residues long. CDR3 loop: CAWREREGNDEQYF. CDR3 bases: TGTGCCTGGAGGGAACGGGAGGGAAACGACGAGCAGTACTTC.

The rearrangement joins TRBV19 to TRBJ1-5; 9 bases match TRBD1. Trimming removed 3 bases from V and 6 bases from J; junction bases left unmatched: 9. From germline, CDR1 is LNHDA and CDR2 SQIVND (reference sequence). The CDR3 is 16 residues long. CDR3 protein: CASSIGTQGAFQPQHF. CDR3 DNA: TGTGCCAGTAGTATTGGTACACAGGGGGCCTTTCAGCCCCAGCATTTT.

The genes are TRBV6-5 and TRBJ1-4; no reliable D call. Germline CDR1 MNHEY, CDR2 SVGAGI. The V and J ends lost 6 bases and 7 bases respectively, with 18 bases between them. CDR3 length: 15 amino acids. CDR3 residues: CASRLYPNVGEKLFF. DNA of the CDR3: TGTGCCAGCAGGCTCTACCCCAACGTCGGTGAAAAACTGTTTTTT.

This clone was counted a few times. This sequence joins TRBV30 and TRBJ1-2, with D uncertain. Germline CDR1 and CDR2: GTSNPN and SVGIG (reference sequence). V lost 0 bases and J 6 bases, leaving 8 bases between the germline ends. This CDR3 has 12 residues. The CDR3 DNA follows: TGTGCCTGGAGTGTAGAGGGAGATGGCTACACCTTC. Its translation: CAWSVEGDGYTF.

This chain connects TRBV27 to TRBJ2-7; D perhaps matches TRBD2 (6 bases). CDR1 MNHEY and CDR2 SMNVEV come from the germline V gene (reference sequence). The CDR3 has 14 amino acids. With 5 bases removed from V and 6 bases from J, the gap between germline ends came to 17 bases. The CDR3: CASSLPGTPSEQYF. In DNA, the CDR3 is TGTGCCAGCAGTCTCCCCGGGACTCCAAGCGAGCAGTACTTC.

The chain couples TRBV28 to TRBJ1-5; TRBD1 aligns across 9 bases. J lost 3 bases, V lost 8 bases, and 5 bases had no gene match. Per germline, CDR1 MDHEN and CDR2 SYDVKM. This CDR3 region has 14 residues. Written as DNA, the CDR3 is TGTGCCAGCCGGGACAGGGAGGACAATCAGCCCCAGCATTTT. It yields the protein CASRDREDNQPQHF.